This TCR beta chain was obtained from a study of Graves' ophthalmopathy and Graves' hyperthyroidism. Certain patients, namely those with other autoimmune diseases, uncontrolled infections, pregnancy or lactation, were excluded. CDR3 regions of TCR beta were amplified from RNA transcripts. First-round RT-PCR relied on HTBI primers, and a second-round multiplex PCR came next. MiXCR, applied by TCRdb to the multiplex PCR reads, yields one record per CDR3 protein. The profile shows roughly 1.1 million distinct CDR3 sequences, less than 45% of them singletons. General study points: The model's prediction of ophthalmopathy progression had 70.59% sensitivity and 72% to 80% specificity. Among thyroid clonotypes expanded above 0.001 frequency, most also appeared in blood.

Germline assignment: CDR1 SEHNR and CDR2 FQNEAQ (reference sequence). This CDR3 has 12 amino acids. This clonotype was seen just once. As yet, its antigen is unknown. A much larger clonotype is one base distant, so this may be a read error. The rearrangement links TRBV7-9 to TRBJ2-5, with D possibly TRBD1 on 5 matching bases. The TCR sequence derives from an adult man with Graves' hyperthyroidism. Specimen: peripheral blood or thyroid tissue (not recorded which). DNA of the CDR3: TGTGCCAGCGGCTTAGGACAAATCATCAAGTACTTC. Its translation is CASGLGQIIKYF.